The 12 T cell receptor beta chains below come from one sample, sequenced in a study of blood T cell repertoires in COVID-19. The assay was immunoSEQ multiplex PCR, and TCRdb's table has in-frame clones only and misses some. The sample holds more than 85,000 clones, about 85% seen once. The sample was peripheral blood. The source is a man aged 45-65 years with active COVID-19.

This chain connects TRBV5-1 to TRBJ2-7; tentatively, D is TRBD2 (6 bases). This CDR3 is built from 14 residues. Germline CDR1 SGHRS, CDR2 YFSETQ. Trimming removed 4 bases at V and 3 bases at J, with 14 bases between. The CDR3 sequence is CASSHPGGSYEQYF. CDR3 nucleotides: TGCGCCAGCAGCCACCCCGGGGGAAGCTACGAGCAGTACTTC.

The chain links TRBV7-9 to TRBJ2-3; 10 nucleotides align to TRBD1. The V segment lost 1 base and the J segment 4 bases; nucleotides outside the gene matches: 5. The CDR3 is 16 residues long. Germline CDR1 reads SEHNR; CDR2 reads FQNEAQ (reference sequence). The DNA of the CDR3 is TGTGCCAGCAGCTTAGTCCGACAGGGGGCAGCAGATACGCAGTATTTT. Protein sequence: CASSLVRQGAADTQYF.

The chain is built from TRBV19 and TRBJ1-1, with D perhaps matching TRBD1 (6 bases). CDR3 length equals 13 residues. The germline gives CDR1 LNHDA, CDR2 SQIVND (reference sequence). V was clipped by 4 bases and J by 4 bases, with 10 bases between them. The CDR3 sequence is CASSNTGSTEAFF. CDR3 bases: TGTGCCAGTAGTAACACAGGGAGCACTGAAGCTTTCTTT.

The V call is TRBV4-2, the J call TRBJ2-3; TRBD2 matches at 9 bases. Germline CDR1 reads LGHNA; CDR2 reads YNFKEQ. The CDR3 is 15 amino acids. The V segment lost 0 bases and the J segment 4 bases; nucleotides outside the gene matches: 2. CDR3 nucleotides: TGTGCCAGCAGCCAAGATCGCGGGGGGGCAGATACGCAGTATTTT. Protein: CASSQDRGGADTQYF.

The chain joins TRBV10-3 to TRBJ2-3; TRBD1 agrees at 10 bases. CDR1 and CDR2 from the germline V gene are ENHRY and SYGVKD. This CDR3 spans 16 amino acids. V was pared by 4 bases and J by 0 bases, with 4 bases of the junction left unmatched. CDR3 loop: CAISATGGLSTDTQYF. CDR3 coding DNA: TGTGCCATCAGTGCGACAGGGGGCCTTAGCACAGATACGCAGTATTTT.

A few counts support this clone. This chain connects TRBV7-9 to TRBJ1-3; no clear D gene. The V end lost 0 bases, the J end lost 0 bases, and 3 bases lay between the germline ends. The V gene's germline CDR1 is SEHNR and CDR2 FQNEAQ (reference sequence). This CDR3 spans 14 amino acids. CDR3 residues: CASSLAISGNTIYF. DNA for the CDR3: TGTGCCAGCAGCTTAGCTATCTCTGGAAACACCATATATTTT.

The chain uses TRBV12-3 or TRBV12-4 and TRBJ2-5; no clear D. CDR3 length equals 12 residues. V was shortened by 2 bases and J by 5 bases, with 6 bases between the two germline ends. The CDR3: CASSLFMETQYF. The CDR3 DNA sequence: TGTGCCAGCAGTTTATTCATGGAGACCCAGTACTTC.

This clone was found a few times. This chain links TRBV30 with TRBJ1-1; the match to TRBD1 covers 9 bases. With V trimmed by 5 bases and J by 3 bases, 4 bases remained unmatched. The length of the CDR3 is 13 residues. Germline V gives CDR1 GTSNPN, CDR2 SVGIG (reference sequence). This CDR3 is CAWGGQGYTEAFF. The CDR3 DNA is TGTGCCTGGGGTGGACAGGGGTACACTGAAGCTTTCTTT.

This clone came up a few times. The gene calls are TRBV7-9 and TRBJ2-2, with TRBD1 matching 9 bases. CDR1 and CDR2 from the germline V gene are SEHNR and FQNEAQ (reference sequence). V was clipped by 10 bases and J by 2 bases; unmatched bases: 5. The CDR3 spans 14 residues. CDR3 sequence (DNA): TGTGCCATCCCGGACAGGGGAAACACCGGGGAGCTGTTTTTT. It codes for CAIPDRGNTGELFF.

This rearrangement joins TRBV5-1 to TRBJ2-5, with D possibly being TRBD2 (6 bases). The CDR3 totals 14 residues. Between the trimmed V and J ends, which lost 1 base and 1 base, there was a span of 8 bases. Germline V lookup: CDR1 SGHRS, CDR2 YFSETQ. CDR3 residues: CASSLRRAQETQYF. CDR3 DNA: TGCGCCAGCAGCTTGAGGAGGGCCCAAGAGACCCAGTACTTC.

This chain uses TRBV6-5 with TRBJ1-5; D perhaps matches TRBD1 (5 bases). V was pared by 5 bases and J by 7 bases, with 15 bases between. Per germline, CDR1 MNHEY and CDR2 SVGAGI. The CDR3 spans 14 residues. CDR3 loop: CASSRTRGEQPQHF. The CDR3 nucleotides read TGTGCCAGCAGTCGGACACGGGGGGAGCAGCCCCAGCATTTT.

The J gene is TRBJ2-2, the V gene TRBV12-5, with 10 bases that match TRBD2. J was trimmed by 3 bases and V by 3 bases; bases with no gene match: 13. The CDR3 is 19 amino acids. Germline V gene sequence: CDR1 LGHNT, CDR2 FRNRAP. Written as DNA, the CDR3 is TGTGCTAGTGGTTTTCCTAACCAAAGCGGGGGGGCCGACACCGGGGAGCTGTTTTTT. Residues: CASGFPNQSGGADTGELFF.